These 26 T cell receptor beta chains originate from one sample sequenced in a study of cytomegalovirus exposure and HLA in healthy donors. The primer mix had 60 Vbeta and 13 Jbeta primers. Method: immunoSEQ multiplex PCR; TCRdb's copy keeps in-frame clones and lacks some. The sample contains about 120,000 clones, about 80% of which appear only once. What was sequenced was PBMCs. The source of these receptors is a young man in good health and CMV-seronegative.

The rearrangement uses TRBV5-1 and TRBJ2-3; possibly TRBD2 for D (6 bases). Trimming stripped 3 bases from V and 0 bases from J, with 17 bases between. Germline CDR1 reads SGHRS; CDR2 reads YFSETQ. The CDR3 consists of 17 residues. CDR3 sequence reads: CASSSLEPGLSTDTQYF. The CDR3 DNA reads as TGCGCCAGCAGCTCGCTTGAACCGGGACTGAGCACAGATACGCAGTATTTT.

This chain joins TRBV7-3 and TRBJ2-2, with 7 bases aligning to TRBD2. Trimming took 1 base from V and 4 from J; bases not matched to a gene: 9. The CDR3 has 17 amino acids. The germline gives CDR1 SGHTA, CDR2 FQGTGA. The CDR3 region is CASSLIGGRDSTGELFF. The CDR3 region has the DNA TGTGCCAGCAGCTTAATTGGAGGGAGGGACTCCACCGGGGAGCTGTTTTTT.

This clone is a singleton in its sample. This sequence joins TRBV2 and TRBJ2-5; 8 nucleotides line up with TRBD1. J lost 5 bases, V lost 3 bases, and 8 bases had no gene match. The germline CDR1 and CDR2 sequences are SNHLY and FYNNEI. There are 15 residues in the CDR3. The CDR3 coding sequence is TGTGCCAGCAGTGAGTCCACAGGGGGTGGGGAGACCCAGTACTTC. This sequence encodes CASSESTGGGETQYF.

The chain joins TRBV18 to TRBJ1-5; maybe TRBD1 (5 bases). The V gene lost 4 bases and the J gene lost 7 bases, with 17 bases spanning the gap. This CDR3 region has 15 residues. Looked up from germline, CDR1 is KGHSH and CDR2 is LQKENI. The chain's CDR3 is CASSQIRGFGQPQHF. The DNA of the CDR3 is TGTGCCAGCTCACAGATTAGGGGATTCGGGCAGCCCCAGCATTTT. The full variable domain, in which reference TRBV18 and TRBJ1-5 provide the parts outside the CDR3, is NAGVMQNPRHLVRRRGQEARLRCSPMKGHSHVYWYRQLPEEGLKFMVYLQKENIIDESGMPKERFSAEFPKEGPSILRIQQVVRGDSAAYFCASSQIRGFGQPQHFGDGTRLSIL.

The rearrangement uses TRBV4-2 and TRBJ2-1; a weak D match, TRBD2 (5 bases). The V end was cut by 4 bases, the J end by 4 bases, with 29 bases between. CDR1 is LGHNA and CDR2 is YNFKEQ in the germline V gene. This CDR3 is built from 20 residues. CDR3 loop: CASSRPGKLAGRGRYNEQFF. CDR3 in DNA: TGTGCCAGCAGCCGCCCCGGGAAATTAGCCGGAAGAGGACGTTACAATGAGCAGTTCTTC.

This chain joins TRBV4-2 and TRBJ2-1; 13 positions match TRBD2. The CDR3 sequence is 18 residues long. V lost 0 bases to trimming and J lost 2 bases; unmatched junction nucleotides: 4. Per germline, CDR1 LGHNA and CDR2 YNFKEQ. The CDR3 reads CASSQEGLAGVTYNEQFF. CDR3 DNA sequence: TGTGCCAGCAGCCAAGAAGGACTAGCGGGAGTGACCTACAATGAGCAGTTCTTC.

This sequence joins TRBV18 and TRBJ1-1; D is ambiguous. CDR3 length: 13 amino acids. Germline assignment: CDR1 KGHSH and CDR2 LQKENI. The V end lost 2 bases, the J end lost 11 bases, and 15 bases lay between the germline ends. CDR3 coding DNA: TGTGCCAGCTCACCAGGGAGAGATCAGGCGGCTTTCTTT. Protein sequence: CASSPGRDQAAFF.

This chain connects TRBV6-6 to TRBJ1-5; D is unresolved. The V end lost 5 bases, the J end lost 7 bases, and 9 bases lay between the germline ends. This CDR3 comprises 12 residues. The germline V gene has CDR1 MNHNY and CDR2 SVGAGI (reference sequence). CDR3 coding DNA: TGTGCCAGCAGTGCGCCGAGCCAGCCCCAGCATTTT. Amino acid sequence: CASSAPSQPQHF.

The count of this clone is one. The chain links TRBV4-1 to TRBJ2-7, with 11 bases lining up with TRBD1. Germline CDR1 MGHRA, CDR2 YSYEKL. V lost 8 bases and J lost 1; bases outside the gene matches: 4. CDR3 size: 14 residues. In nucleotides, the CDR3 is TGCGCCAGCCGGGGGACAGGGGGATCCTACGAGCAGTACTTC. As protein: CASRGTGGSYEQYF.

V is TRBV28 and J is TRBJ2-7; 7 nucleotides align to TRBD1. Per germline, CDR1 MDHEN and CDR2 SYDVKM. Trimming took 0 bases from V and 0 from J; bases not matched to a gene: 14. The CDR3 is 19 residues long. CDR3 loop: CASSLWGMSDRARSYEQYF. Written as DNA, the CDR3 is TGTGCCAGCAGTTTATGGGGGATGTCTGACAGGGCCCGCTCCTACGAGCAGTACTTC.

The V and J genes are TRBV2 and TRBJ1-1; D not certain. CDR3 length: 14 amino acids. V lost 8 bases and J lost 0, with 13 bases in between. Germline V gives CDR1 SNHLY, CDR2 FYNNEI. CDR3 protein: CASLLGGMNTEAFF. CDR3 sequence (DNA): TGTGCCAGCCTTTTGGGAGGCATGAACACTGAAGCTTTCTTT.

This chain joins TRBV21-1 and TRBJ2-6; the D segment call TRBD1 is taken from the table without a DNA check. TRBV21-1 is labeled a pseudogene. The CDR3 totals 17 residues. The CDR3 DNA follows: TGTGCCAGCAGCAAAGTCTCAGTTGTCTCTGGGGCCAACGTCCTGACTTTC. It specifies CASSKVSVVSGANVLTF.

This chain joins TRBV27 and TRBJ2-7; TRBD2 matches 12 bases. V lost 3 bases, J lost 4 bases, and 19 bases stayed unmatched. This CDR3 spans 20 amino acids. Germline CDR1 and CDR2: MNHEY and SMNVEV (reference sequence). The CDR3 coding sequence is TGTGCCAGCAGTTTTTTCCCGCCGAGACTAGCGGGAGAGAGGGCGTACGAGCAGTACTTC. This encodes CASSFFPPRLAGERAYEQYF.

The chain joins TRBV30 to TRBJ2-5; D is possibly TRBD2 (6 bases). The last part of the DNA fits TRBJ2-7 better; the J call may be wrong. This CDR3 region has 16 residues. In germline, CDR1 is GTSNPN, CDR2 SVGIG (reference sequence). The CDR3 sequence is CAWSGFLAGYSYEQYF. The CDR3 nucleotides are TGTGCCTGGAGTGGCTTCCTTGCGGGATACTCCTACGAGCAGTACTTC.

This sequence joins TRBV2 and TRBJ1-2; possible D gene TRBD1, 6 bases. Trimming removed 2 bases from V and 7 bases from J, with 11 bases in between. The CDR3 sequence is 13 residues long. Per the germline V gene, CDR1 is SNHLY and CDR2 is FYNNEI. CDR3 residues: CASSESRGSGYTF. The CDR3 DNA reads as TGTGCCAGCAGTGAAAGCAGGGGCAGTGGCTACACCTTC.

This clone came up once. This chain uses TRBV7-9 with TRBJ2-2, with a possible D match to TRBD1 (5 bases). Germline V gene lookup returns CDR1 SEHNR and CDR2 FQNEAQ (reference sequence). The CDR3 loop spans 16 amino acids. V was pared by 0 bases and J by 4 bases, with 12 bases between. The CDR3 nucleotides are TGTGCCAGCAGCTTAGCGTTCCAGGGATTCACCGGGGAGCTGTTTTTT. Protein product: CASSLAFQGFTGELFF.

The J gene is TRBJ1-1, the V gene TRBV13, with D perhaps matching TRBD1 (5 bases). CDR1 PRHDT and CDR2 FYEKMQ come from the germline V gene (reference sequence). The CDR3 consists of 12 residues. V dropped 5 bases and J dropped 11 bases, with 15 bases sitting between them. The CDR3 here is CASSPRGTWAFF. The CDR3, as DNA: TGTGCCAGCAGCCCTCGCGGGACGTGGGCTTTCTTT.

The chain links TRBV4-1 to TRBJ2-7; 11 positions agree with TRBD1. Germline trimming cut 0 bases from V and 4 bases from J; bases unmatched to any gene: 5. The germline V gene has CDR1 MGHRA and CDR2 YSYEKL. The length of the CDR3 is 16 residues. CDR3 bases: TGCGCCAGCAGCCAAGATGGGGACAGGGGGTCATACGAGCAGTACTTC. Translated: CASSQDGDRGSYEQYF.

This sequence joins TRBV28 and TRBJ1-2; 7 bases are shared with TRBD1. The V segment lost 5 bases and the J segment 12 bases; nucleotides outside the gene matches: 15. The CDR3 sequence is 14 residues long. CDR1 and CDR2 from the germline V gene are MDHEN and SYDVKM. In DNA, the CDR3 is TGTGCCAGCAGTAACTTCCGGACAGGCGGGAGGAACACCTTC. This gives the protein CASSNFRTGGRNTF.

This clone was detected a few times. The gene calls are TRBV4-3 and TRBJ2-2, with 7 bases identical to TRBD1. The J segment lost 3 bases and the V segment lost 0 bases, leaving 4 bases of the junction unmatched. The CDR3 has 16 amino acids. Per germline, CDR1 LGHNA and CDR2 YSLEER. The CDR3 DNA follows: TGCGCCAGCAGCCAAGAATTCAGGGGGTACACCGGGGAGCTGTTTTTT. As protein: CASSQEFRGYTGELFF.

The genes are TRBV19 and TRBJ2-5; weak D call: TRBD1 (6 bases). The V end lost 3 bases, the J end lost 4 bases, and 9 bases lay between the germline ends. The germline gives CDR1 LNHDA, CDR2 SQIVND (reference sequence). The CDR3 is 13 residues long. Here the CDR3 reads CASSIRGTETQYF. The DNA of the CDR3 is TGTGCCAGTAGTATCAGGGGCACAGAGACCCAGTACTTC.

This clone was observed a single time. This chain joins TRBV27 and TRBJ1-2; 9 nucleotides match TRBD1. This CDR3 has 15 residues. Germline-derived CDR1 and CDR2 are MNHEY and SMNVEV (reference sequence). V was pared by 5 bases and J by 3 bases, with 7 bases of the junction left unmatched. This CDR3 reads CASSGGQGNYYGYTF. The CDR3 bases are TGTGCCAGCAGTGGAGGACAGGGGAATTACTATGGCTACACCTTC.

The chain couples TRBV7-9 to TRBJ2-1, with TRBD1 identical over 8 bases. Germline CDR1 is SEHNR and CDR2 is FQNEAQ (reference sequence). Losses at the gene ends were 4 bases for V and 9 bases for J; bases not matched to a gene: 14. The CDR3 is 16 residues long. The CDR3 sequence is CASSSTGDGLTIEQFF. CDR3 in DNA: TGTGCCAGCAGCTCGACAGGGGACGGTTTAACAATTGAGCAGTTCTTC.

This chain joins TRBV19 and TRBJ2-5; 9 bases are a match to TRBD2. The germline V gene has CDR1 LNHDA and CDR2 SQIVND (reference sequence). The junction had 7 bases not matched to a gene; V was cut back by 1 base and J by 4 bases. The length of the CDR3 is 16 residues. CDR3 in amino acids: CASSIGWREGRETQYF. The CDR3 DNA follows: TGTGCCAGTAGTATAGGATGGCGGGAGGGGAGAGAGACCCAGTACTTC.

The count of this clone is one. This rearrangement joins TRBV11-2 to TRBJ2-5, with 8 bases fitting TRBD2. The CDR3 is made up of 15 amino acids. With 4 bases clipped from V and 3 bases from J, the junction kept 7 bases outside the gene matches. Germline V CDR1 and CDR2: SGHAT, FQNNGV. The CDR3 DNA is TGTGCCAGCAGCTCCCTACGGGGGGGGAAAGAGACCCAGTACTTC. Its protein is CASSSLRGGKETQYF. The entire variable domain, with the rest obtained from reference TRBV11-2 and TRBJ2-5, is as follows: EAGVAQSPRYKIIEKRQSVAFWCNPISGHATLYWYQQILGQGPKLLIQFQNNGVVDDSQLPKDRFSAERLKGVDSTLKIQPAKLEDSAVYLCASSSLRGGKETQYFGPGTRLLVL.

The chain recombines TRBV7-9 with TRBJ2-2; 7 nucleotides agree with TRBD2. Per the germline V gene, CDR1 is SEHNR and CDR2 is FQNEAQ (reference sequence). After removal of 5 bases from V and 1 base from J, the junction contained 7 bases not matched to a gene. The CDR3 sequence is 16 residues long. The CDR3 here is CASSDWGGVNTGELFF. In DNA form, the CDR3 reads TGTGCCAGCAGCGATTGGGGGGGAGTGAACACCGGGGAGCTGTTTTTT.